In this sample, the clone carrying this T cell receptor beta chain turned up a few times. The entry originates in a study of regulatory T cells in long-lasting Graves disease. Unmatched junction bases numbered 9, after V lost 1 base and J lost 8 bases. The CDR3 extends over 16 amino acids. The germline CDR1 and CDR2 sequences are SGHNT and YYREEE (reference sequence). Time point described: newly diagnosed GD, antithyroid drugs for less than 3 months. Preparation of the TCR library used RNA extracted from PBMCs. Xi'an, China, was home to the endocrinology department that provided patients. Investigators prepared the TCR beta libraries by applying iRepertoire HTBI primers and Arm-PCR of CDR3 regions. A single record per CDR3 protein comes from TCRdb applying MiXCR to the multiplex PCR reads. The repertoire includes fewer than 650,000 distinct CDR3 sequences, approximately 15% of them detected once, and more than 15% sits in the top ten.

This sample also belongs to another study, concerning T cells in Graves' hyperthyroidism and ophthalmopathy. That source reports: Graves' hyperthyroidism showing no ophthalmopathy progression within 18 months was considered stable. Patients were excluded because of uncontrolled infection, other autoimmune disease, pregnancy or lactation.

The receptor was derived from a woman between 25 and 40 years old with Graves disease. The sample in question was peripheral blood mononuclear cells (PBMCs), obtained at new diagnosis, from a patient treated with antithyroid drugs. The gene calls are TRBV5-4 and TRBJ1-4, with 9 nucleotides matching TRBD1. The CDR3 here is CASSLRGQGKGEKLFF. CDR3 nucleotide sequence: TGTGCCAGCAGCTTGAGGGGACAGGGAAAGGGGGAAAAACTGTTTTTT.